This entry is about one TCR beta chain. The antigen is undetermined. These data belong to a study of cytomegalovirus exposure and HLA in healthy donors. Findings and caveats of the study: As a later analysis revealed, the rate of TCR association differed by HLA locus, with DRB1 most and HLA-C fewest. Reportedly, a later analysis found an Asian-associated ancestry cluster had fewer N-insertions than the approximately 700-donor mean. A later analysis linked a missense DCLRE1C variant to TCR beta V- and J-gene trimming.

The PCR made use of 60 Vbeta and 13 Jbeta primers. TCRdb's table, derived via immunoSEQ multiplex PCR, lists solely in-frame clones and lacks some. This repertoire shows 75,000 to 95,000 clones, less than 85% found once; its top ten account for about an eighth. The source of this sequence is a human donor in good health. Sequences were obtained from PBMCs.

CDR3 DNA: TGCGCCAGCAGCCGAACGACAGGGGACTATGGCTACACCTTC. Amino acids: CASSRTTGDYGYTF. The rearrangement links TRBV5-1 to TRBJ1-2; 8 positions agree with TRBD1. Germline lookup yields CDR1 SGHRS and CDR2 YFSETQ. V lost 4 bases and J lost 3; bases outside the gene matches: 5. This CDR3 region has 14 residues.